The present T cell receptor beta chain was sequenced within a study of shared clonotypes between healthy human individuals. Findings and limits, study-wide: Around 5% was the fraction of naive CD4 clonotypes found shared across several donors. Larger estimated richness was generally recorded for naive subsets relative to memory subsets.

Execution of the assay was at deep level. In the authors' methods: From ImmunoSEQ came sequences covering only the junction and carrying no quality scores, so filtering differed. The protocol was immunoSEQ multiplex PCR, while the TCRdb copy is restricted to in-frame clones and leaves out a portion. The V and J calls and clone size come from that table; D and trimming were worked out from the DNA. The table records some 2,500,000 clones, approximately 93% of them present only once. In the case of this clone: Its antigen is not identified.

CDR1 and CDR2 from the germline V gene are SQVTM and ANQGSEA. The CDR3 spans 13 residues. With V trimmed by 3 bases and J by 7 bases, 5 bases remained unmatched. J is TRBJ1-3 and V is TRBV29-1; the match to TRBD1 covers 8 bases. Input material: naive CD4+ T cells from PBMCs. Documented subset: CD45RA+ positively selected. The TCR comes from a man between 18 and 29 years old in good health. Some clones in this sample may be carry-over from other donors' samples. The CDR3 bases are TGCAGCGTTGAGGGCACAGGGGGGAACACCATATATTTT. Amino acids: CSVEGTGGNTIYF. Using reference TRBV29-1 and TRBJ1-3 for the parts outside the CDR3, the full variable domain is SAVISQKPSRDICQRGTSLTIQCQVDSQVTMMFWYRQQPGQSLTLIATANQGSEATYESGFVIDKFPISRPNLTFSTLTVSNMSPEDSSIYLCSVEGTGGNTIYFGEGSWLTVV.